The text below deals with one T cell receptor (beta chain). In this sample, this clone turned up a few times. No cognate antigen has been identified for it. Base qualities are not provided; no much larger clone lies one nucleotide away. The protocol used for the library was PCR. The instrument given in TCRdb is Illumina HiSeq 4000. The TCR beta-chain CDR3 region of each patient was profiled by high-throughput sequencing. On the study's bioinformatics: CDR3 differences across clinicopathological groups were used to build a classifier for discriminating distant-metastatic papillary thyroid cancer patients. The Shannon index was used to measure repertoire diversity, and the Morisita-Horn index was used to measure how similar tumor and blood repertoires were. TCRdb reran the public reads through fastp at Q25 and MiXCR, keeping productive beta chains. It is TCRdb's table, rather than the study itself, that gives the V and J calls and clone size. The sample table holds about 7,000 clones, of which more than 15% were seen once. About 24% of the sample is held by the ten biggest clonotypes.

The data were obtained in a study of metastatic and nonmetastatic thyroid tumors (TCRdb year 2020). Regarding the study in general: For patients with malignant and with benign thyroid disease, the researchers compared repertoires between peripheral blood samples and tumor or nodule tissue samples.

No patient had received any treatment before thyroid surgery. Using T-cell receptor beta sequencing, the study looked back at clinical samples from patients collected from about 2011 to 2019. V and J lose 5 bases and 7 bases, and a span of 9 bases separates them. The germline V gene (reference sequence) supplies CDR1 SEHNR and CDR2 FQNEAQ. The CDR3 has 11 amino acids, counting the end cysteine and phenylalanine. Just CDR3 DNA is preserved here, 33 bases in frame from base 1. Broader findings and caveats from the paper: TCR beta diversity was reported as significantly higher in malignant tumors than in benign nodules, in both blood and tumor samples.

The chain links TRBV7-9 with TRBJ2-7, with the D segment identity uncertain. Material: adjacent normal tissue. The sequence came from a male donor with papillary thyroid cancer or a benign thyroid nodule (not recorded which). Some clones in this sample may be carry-over from other donors' samples. This receptor carries the CDR3 CASSRQGEQYF. The DNA sequence is as follows: TGTGCCAGCAGCCGTCAAGGGGAGCAGTACTTC.